The 22 T cell receptor beta chains in this list originate from one sample, sequenced in a study of blood T cell repertoires in COVID-19. TCRdb's table, derived via immunoSEQ multiplex PCR, lists solely in-frame clones and lacks some. The sample includes 220,000 or so clones, about four fifths of them seen just once. The sample taken for sequencing was PBMCs or T cells enriched from blood (not recorded which). These receptors originate from a woman aged 55-75 years who had recovered from COVID-19.

This CDR3 reads CASSLSVPRGPSGEQYF. CDR3 DNA sequence: TGTGCCAGCAGTTTATCGGTTCCGAGAGGGCCATCCGGCGAGCAGTACTTC. The chain employs TRBV27 and TRBJ2-7; D may be TRBD2 (5 bases). The CDR3 has 17 amino acids. Trimming pared 0 bases from V and 6 bases from J, leaving 21 bases between. CDR1 MNHEY and CDR2 SMNVEV come from the germline V gene (reference sequence).

In this sample, this clone turned up once. This chain links TRBV11-2 with TRBJ1-4; TRBD1 aligns across 8 bases. The germline V gene has CDR1 SGHAT and CDR2 FQNNGV. V shed 5 bases and J 0 bases; nucleotides not matched to a gene: 5. CDR3 length: 16 residues. CDR3 in amino acids: CASSPRQGTTNEKLFF. The CDR3 DNA reads TGTGCCAGCAGCCCCCGACAGGGGACAACTAATGAAAAACTGTTTTTT.

This clone was seen a few times. The chain joins TRBV5-1 to TRBJ1-2, with D unresolved. V lost 5 bases and J lost 1, with 9 bases in between. The length of the CDR3 is 13 residues. The germline V gene has CDR1 SGHRS and CDR2 YFSETQ. The CDR3 DNA sequence: TGCGCCAGCAGTAACGAGATTAACTATGGCTACACCTTC. Translation: CASSNEINYGYTF.

The J gene is TRBJ1-1, the V gene TRBV5-6; 7 nucleotides agree with TRBD1. CDR3 length: 14 amino acids. The germline V gene has CDR1 SGHDT and CDR2 YYEEEE. The V segment lost 2 bases and the J segment 5 bases; nucleotides outside the gene matches: 6. The CDR3 reads CASSFPTGRTEAFF. CDR3 in DNA: TGTGCCAGCAGCTTTCCGACAGGGCGAACTGAAGCTTTCTTT. The variable domain in full, completed from reference TRBV5-6 and TRBJ1-1, reads DAGVTQSPTHLIKTRGQQVTLRCSPKSGHDTVSWYQQALGQGPQFIFQYYEEEERQRGNFPDRFSGHQFPNYSSELNVNALLLGDSALYLCASSFPTGRTEAFFGQGTRLTVV.

The chain recombines TRBV6-6 with TRBJ2-7, with 8 bases lining up with TRBD1. CDR3 size: 15 residues. CDR1 and CDR2 from the germline V gene are MNHNY and SVGAGI (reference sequence). The trim removed 7 bases at V and 4 bases at J, leaving 12 bases unmatched. The CDR3 protein is CASIDRSGGAYEQYF. The CDR3 nucleotides are TGTGCCAGCATCGACAGGTCAGGGGGCGCTTACGAGCAGTACTTC.

This clone has a single count. The genes are TRBV7-2 and TRBJ2-2; 10 bases are shared with TRBD2. CDR3 length equals 16 residues. Trimming removed 2 bases from V and 5 bases from J; junction bases left unmatched: 5. CDR1 and CDR2 (germline): SGHTA, FQGNSA. CDR3 loop: CASSLRLAGVTGELFF. The CDR3 coding sequence is TGTGCCAGCAGCTTACGGCTAGCGGGAGTGACCGGGGAGCTGTTTTTT.

The table lists this clone with a few counts. The CDR3 DNA is TGTGCCAGCAGCCTGCGCGGTACAGGGGGCTCTGGAAACACCATATATTTT. Translated, it gives CASSLRGTGGSGNTIYF. The gene calls are TRBV7-9 and TRBJ1-3; 8 positions agree with TRBD1. There are 17 residues in the CDR3. V lost 5 bases to trimming and J lost 0 bases; unmatched junction nucleotides: 9. Per germline, CDR1 SEHNR and CDR2 FQNEAQ (reference sequence).

V usage is TRBV14 and J usage is TRBJ2-2; 7 nucleotides align to TRBD2. This CDR3 contains 15 residues. Germline loops: CDR1 SGHDN, CDR2 FVKESK. J lost 6 bases, V lost 4 bases, and 8 bases had no gene match. CDR3 nucleotides: TGTGCCAGCAGCCGGATGGGCGGGAGCCCCGGGGAGCTGTTTTTT. It yields the protein CASSRMGGSPGELFF.

In this sample, this clone turned up once. V usage is TRBV12-3 or TRBV12-4 and J usage is TRBJ2-1; perhaps TRBD2 as D (6 bases). This CDR3 is built from 13 residues. Trimming removed 5 bases from V and 15 bases from J, with 20 bases in between. CDR3 protein: CASSTRDSKGPFF. The DNA of the CDR3 is TGTGCCAGCAGTACCCGGGACTCCAAGGGACCGTTCTTC.

This clone was picked up a small number of times. The J gene is TRBJ2-1, the V gene TRBV2; D unresolved. This CDR3 spans 12 amino acids. V dropped 3 bases and J dropped 9 bases, with 9 bases sitting between them. The germline V gene encodes CDR1 SNHLY and CDR2 FYNNEI. DNA of the CDR3: TGTGCCAGCAGTGACTTGGCCACTGAGCAGTTCTTC. Translation: CASSDLATEQFF.

The chain employs TRBV9 and TRBJ2-4; possibly TRBD2 for D (5 bases). CDR1 and CDR2 from the germline V gene are SGDLS and YYNGEE. The CDR3 has 15 residues. Trimming shortened V by 1 base and J by 5 bases, and 13 bases separated the two germline ends. CDR3 DNA sequence: TGTGCCAGCAGCGTAAGTCTAGCCGATCAAAACATTCAGTACTTC. It translates to CASSVSLADQNIQYF.

The V and J genes are TRBV3-1 (or the pseudogene TRBV3-2) and TRBJ2-1; 10 bases align to TRBD2. This CDR3 has 16 amino acids. J gave up 8 bases and V 1 base, and 8 bases lay outside the gene matches. Germline CDR1 is LGHDT and CDR2 is YNNKEL (reference sequence). This chain's CDR3 is CASSQGRLAGVDEQFF. In nucleotides, the CDR3 is TGTGCCAGCAGCCAAGGCCGGCTAGCGGGAGTGGATGAGCAGTTCTTC.

V is TRBV11-2 and J is TRBJ1-1; D remains unclear. The CDR3 covers 12 residues. Looked up from germline, CDR1 is SGHAT and CDR2 is FQNNGV. V was clipped by 1 base and J by 5 bases, with 5 bases between them. The CDR3 loop reads CASSLAVTEAFF. Here the CDR3 DNA reads TGTGCCAGCAGCTTAGCTGTAACTGAAGCTTTCTTT.

V and J are TRBV14 and TRBJ2-7; 9 nucleotides match TRBD1. The CDR3 sequence is 15 residues long. The trim removed 4 bases at V and 2 bases at J, leaving 6 bases unmatched. Germline loops: CDR1 SGHDN, CDR2 FVKESK. The DNA of the CDR3 is TGTGCCAGCAGCCTGTACAGGGGGCAGACCTACGAGCAGTACTTC. The encoded protein is CASSLYRGQTYEQYF. The full variable domain, completed using reference TRBV14 and TRBJ2-7, is EAGVTQFPSHSVIEKGQTVTLRCDPISGHDNLYWYRRVMGKEIKFLLHFVKESKQDESGMPNNRFLAERTGGTYSTLKVQPAELEDSGVYFCASSLYRGQTYEQYFGPGTRLTVT.

This clone was found a few times. J is TRBJ1-2 and V is TRBV7-2, with 9 nucleotides matching TRBD1. Germline values: CDR1 SGHTA, CDR2 FQGNSA. Unmatched junction bases numbered 10, after V lost 3 bases and J lost 8 bases. CDR3 size: 15 residues. The CDR3 DNA sequence: TGTGCCAGCAGCTTCCCGGGACAGGGAGTTTCCGGCTACACCTTC. It specifies CASSFPGQGVSGYTF.

The chain combines TRBV3-1 (or the pseudogene TRBV3-2) with TRBJ1-6, with 9 positions matching TRBD1. The CDR3 runs to 15 residues. Per germline, CDR1 LGHDT and CDR2 YNNKEL (reference sequence). With 4 bases clipped from V and 5 bases from J, the junction kept 3 bases outside the gene matches. CDR3: CASSPRDRDNSPLHF. As DNA, the CDR3 is TGTGCCAGCAGCCCGAGGGACAGGGATAATTCACCCCTCCACTTT.

V usage is TRBV6-4 and J usage is TRBJ2-1; 8 nucleotides match TRBD1. The trim removed 2 bases at V and 4 bases at J, leaving 4 bases unmatched. Germline V gene data show CDR1 as MRHNA and CDR2 as SNTAGT. This CDR3 is 15 amino acids long. The CDR3 is CASSDGTGPYNEQFF. The CDR3 nucleotides are TGTGCCAGCAGTGACGGGACAGGACCATACAATGAGCAGTTCTTC.

The V and J genes are TRBV19 and TRBJ2-2; 12 bases line up with TRBD1. With 10 bases clipped from V and 5 bases from J, the junction kept 8 bases outside the gene matches. Looked up from germline, CDR1 is LNHDA and CDR2 is SQIVND (reference sequence). The CDR3 length is 15 residues. The CDR3 DNA reads as TGTGCCACACAAGGGACAGGGGGCCGGACCGGGGAGCTGTTTTTT. It translates to CATQGTGGRTGELFF.

The chain uses TRBV7-9 and TRBJ2-5; 12 bases map to TRBD1. Germline CDR1 is SEHNR and CDR2 is FQNEAQ (reference sequence). This CDR3 contains 15 residues. V was clipped by 0 bases and J by 4 bases; unmatched bases: 0. This CDR3 reads CASSLAGQGAETQYF. DNA of the CDR3: TGTGCCAGCAGCTTAGCGGGACAGGGGGCAGAGACCCAGTACTTC.

The chain carries TRBV5-1 and TRBJ1-2, with 12 bases lining up with TRBD1. CDR1 is SGHRS, CDR2 YFSETQ, per germline. The CDR3 runs to 16 residues. After removal of 4 bases from V and 8 bases from J, the junction contained 12 bases not matched to a gene. The CDR3 sequence is CASSPTRDRGREGYTF. The CDR3 bases are TGCGCCAGCAGCCCAACCCGGGACAGGGGGCGCGAAGGCTACACCTTC.

The chain uses TRBV15 and TRBJ2-5; 8 bases fit TRBD2. This CDR3 comprises 15 residues. CDR1 is LNHNV, CDR2 YYDKDF, per germline (reference sequence). With 2 bases clipped from V and 5 bases from J, the junction kept 7 bases outside the gene matches. CDR3 nucleotide sequence: TGTGCCACCAGCAGATCCGGCGCGGGGGGCGAGACCCAGTACTTC. As protein: CATSRSGAGGETQYF.

This clone was seen a few times. V gene TRBV10-2 combines with J gene TRBJ1-6; unclear D gene. The germline V gene has CDR1 WSHSY and CDR2 SAAADI. Between the trimmed V and J ends, which lost 6 bases and 5 bases, there was a span of 20 bases. The CDR3 extends over 17 amino acids. The CDR3 nucleotides are TGCGCCAGCAGCCCCCCCGGGTCCAACTTAAATAATTCACCCCTCCACTTT. Its translation: CASSPPGSNLNNSPLHF.